The T cell receptor beta chain under discussion was sequenced for a study of radiation and T cells in renal cell carcinoma. Generated by immunoSEQ multiplex PCR, the TCRdb table keeps only in-frame clones and is missing some. The table records approximately 150,000 clones, around 78% of them present only once. Noted time point: baseline pretreatment blood. The treatment: 15 Gy SBRT to primary tumor, nephrectomy 4 weeks later. The source material was blood, sampled from a patient whose treatment included radiotherapy and nephrectomy. This clonotype was obtained from a woman in her fifties or sixties with renal cell carcinoma.

The CDR3 DNA reads as TGTGCCATCAGTGCTGGCAGCTACAATGAGCAGTTCTTC. Translation gives CAISAGSYNEQFF. The rearrangement joins TRBV10-3 to TRBJ2-1; D gene ambiguous. Trimming took off 4 bases at V and 3 bases at J, with 7 bases between the two ends. The CDR3 is 13 residues long. Per germline, CDR1 ENHRY and CDR2 SYGVKD.